This TCR beta chain emerged from a study of PD-L1 blockade in urothelial cancer (dated by TCRdb to 2016 to 2017). Describing the broader study: Therapy was started in 2014 for all patients, and atezolizumab 1,200 mg was administered intravenously every 3 weeks. Durable clinical benefit was achieved by nine patients and was not achieved by 20 patients. In the same patients, pretreatment tumors underwent whole exome sequencing and RNA sequencing in addition to TCR sequencing. An ECOG performance status of 0 or 1 was recorded for the patients, and 0 to 3 prior chemotherapy regimens had been received by the patients. Blood samples gave median yields of around 140,000 T cells and more than 80,000 unique TCRs, along with a median clonality of around 0.08. About nine tenths of the roughly 30 patients were males with bladder-origin urothelial cancer, and 18 of 29 reported a prior smoking history. The study was an exploratory multi-omic analysis of somatic, immune and clinical correlates of response to PD-L1 blockade with atezolizumab in urothelial cancer. Around 29 patients had pretreatment blood TCR-seq, about 25 had at least one posttreatment blood collection, and about 25 had tumor TCR-seq. Pretreatment tumor samples, along with matched peripheral blood serially collected before and after atezolizumab treatment, were subjected to TCR sequencing. Blood samples were analyzed at two time points: 3 weeks after treatment start (second dose) and 6 weeks after treatment start. Progression-free survival longer than 6 months counted as durable clinical benefit, and TCR features were additionally tested against both progression-free and overall survival.

Each PCR received spiked-in synthetic TCR analog templates so that absolute template abundance could be estimated from read counts. Using the immunoSEQ assay, TCRbeta CDR3 regions were amplified from genomic DNA with bias-controlled V and J gene primers. Sequencing of rearranged TCRbeta segments was done at approximately 20X coverage. The published analysis was carried out like this. Clustering was used to correct sequencing errors, and CDR3s were annotated against IMGT so that V, D and J genes could be assigned. Only productive TCRbeta rearrangements were used in downstream analyses, excluding out-of-frame or stop-codon sequences. To compute clonality, Shannon entropy was normalized by the log of the number of unique productive sequences and then subtracted from one. Fisher's exact test with Benjamini-Hochberg correction, using a cutoff of adjusted p below 0.01, was how clones that differed between time points or between blood and tumor were identified. Drawn from immuneACCESS, this table holds only the in-frame rearrangements with V and J called that TCRdb kept. Clones are partly lost; checked studies trace under half to an unresolved V gene and leave the rest unexplained. V, J and clone size derive from that table, while D and trimming were established from the DNA sequence. Within this sample are 35,000 to 40,000 clones, with 75% to 90% of them counted one time only. The ten largest clones take up 24% of the sample.

The time point label for this specimen denotes: peripheral blood 6 weeks after treatment start. A cohort of 25 to 30 patients with locally advanced or metastatic urothelial carcinoma, treated at Memorial Sloan Kettering on a trial protocol, was included. Peripheral blood mononuclear cells were collected pretreatment and during treatment, with between 1 and 8 total time points per patient. The Qiagen DNeasy Blood extraction kit was used to purify genomic DNA from total PBMCs and tumor samples. Collected pretreatment and during treatment, PBMCs were isolated and stored as previously described. Findings and caveats that apply to the study as a whole: Because the sample size was small (n of about 29) and many of the analyses were exploratory, the results are meant to be hypothesis-generating. Greater expansion of tumor-associated TCR clones in peripheral blood 3 weeks after the start of treatment was observed in patients with durable benefit (n of about 24, p = 0.022). Improved progression-free and overall survival was associated with having pretreatment peripheral blood TCR clonality below the median.

About this clone itself: No cognate antigen has been identified for it. No clone much larger than this one lies a single base away; base qualities are absent.

The cysteine opens and the phenylalanine closes a CDR3 of 17 amino acids. The read is trimmed to its CDR3 DNA, 51 bases read in frame from base 1. Trimming costs V 3 bases and J 2 bases, and their ends lie 19 bases apart. CDR1 is given as LNHDA and CDR2 as SQIVND, both from the germline V gene (reference sequence). This receptor chain uses TRBV19 and TRBJ2-5; the D region possibly corresponds to TRBD2 (7 bases align). The receptor was isolated from a man between 60 and 70 years old with urothelial cancer. The sample was PBMCs, taken around atezolizumab (anti-PD-L1) treatment. For the CDR3, the sequence is CASSMRGGLGGQETQYF. The DNA reads as follows: TGTGCCAGTAGTATGAGGGGGGGATTAGGAGGGCAAGAGACCCAGTACTTC.